The present T cell receptor (beta chain) was sequenced within a study of control samples from healthy donors and cancer patients. The assay was immunoSEQ multiplex PCR, and TCRdb's table has in-frame clones only and misses some. Here the sample spans about 150,000 clones, approximately 93% being singletons. Germline-derived CDR1 and CDR2 are LGHDT and YNNKEL (reference sequence). Trimming removed 0 bases from V and 6 bases from J, with 17 bases in between. The CDR3 is 16 amino acids. This rearrangement joins TRBV3-1 (or the pseudogene TRBV3-2) to TRBJ1-2; D is unclear. The receptor comes from a man aged 18-30 years in good health. The specimen was blood. The CDR3 region has the DNA TGTGCCAGCAGCCAAGACGGGATCCAAAACTACCATGGCTACACCTTC. It specifies CASSQDGIQNYHGYTF.